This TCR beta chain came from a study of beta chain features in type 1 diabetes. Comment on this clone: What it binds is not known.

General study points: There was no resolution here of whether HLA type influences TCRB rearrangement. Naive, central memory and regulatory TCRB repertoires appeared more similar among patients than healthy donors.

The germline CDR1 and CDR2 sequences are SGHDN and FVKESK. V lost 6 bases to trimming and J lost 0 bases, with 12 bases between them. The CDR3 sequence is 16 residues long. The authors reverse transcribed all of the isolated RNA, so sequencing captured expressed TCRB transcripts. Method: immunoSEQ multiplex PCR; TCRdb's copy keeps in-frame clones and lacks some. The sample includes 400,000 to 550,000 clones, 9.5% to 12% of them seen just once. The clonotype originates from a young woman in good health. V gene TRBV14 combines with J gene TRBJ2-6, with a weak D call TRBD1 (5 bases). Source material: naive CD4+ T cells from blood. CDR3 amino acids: CASSLRQFSGANVLTF. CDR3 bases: TGTGCCAGCAGTCTACGACAGTTCTCTGGGGCCAACGTCCTGACTTTC.